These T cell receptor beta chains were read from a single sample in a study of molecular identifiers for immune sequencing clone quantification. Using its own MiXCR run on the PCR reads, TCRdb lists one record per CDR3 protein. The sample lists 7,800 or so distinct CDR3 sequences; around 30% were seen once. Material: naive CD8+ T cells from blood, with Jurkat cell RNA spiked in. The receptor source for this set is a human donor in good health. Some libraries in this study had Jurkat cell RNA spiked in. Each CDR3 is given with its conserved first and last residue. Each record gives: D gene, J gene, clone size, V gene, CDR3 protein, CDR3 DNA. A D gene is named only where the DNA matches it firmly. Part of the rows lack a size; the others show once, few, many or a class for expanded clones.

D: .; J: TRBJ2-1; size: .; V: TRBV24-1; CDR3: CATSDTLVSYNEQFF; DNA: TGTGCCACCAGTGATACCCTCGTCTCCTACAATGAGCAGTTCTTC
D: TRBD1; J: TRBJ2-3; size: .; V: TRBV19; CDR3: CASSSGTASTDTQYF; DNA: TGTGCCAGTAGTTCGGGGACAGCTAGCACAGATACGCAGTATTTT
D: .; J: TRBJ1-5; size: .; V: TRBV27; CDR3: CASSLSGVGQPQHF; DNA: TGTGCCAGCAGTTTATCAGGGGTAGGCCAGCCCCAGCATTTT
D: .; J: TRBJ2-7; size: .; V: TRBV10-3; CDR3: CAITEIAGTLNEQYF; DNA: TGTGCCATCACCGAGATTGCCGGGACTCTCAACGAGCAGTACTTC
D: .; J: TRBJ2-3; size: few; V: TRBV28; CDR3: CATEKNSAFTDTQYF; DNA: TGTGCCACAGAAAAGAACTCAGCCTTCACAGATACGCAGTATTTT
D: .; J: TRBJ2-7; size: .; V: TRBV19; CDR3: CASSPGLRYEQYF; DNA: TGTGCCAGTAGTCCGGGACTTAGGTACGAGCAGTACTTC
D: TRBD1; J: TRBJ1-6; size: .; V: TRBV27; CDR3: CASSPGQPYNSPLHF; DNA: TGTGCCAGCAGTCCGGGACAGCCCTATAATTCACCCCTCCACTTT
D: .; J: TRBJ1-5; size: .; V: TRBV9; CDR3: CASSGDYSNRPQHF; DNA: TGTGCCAGCAGCGGAGATTATAGCAATCGGCCCCAGCATTTT
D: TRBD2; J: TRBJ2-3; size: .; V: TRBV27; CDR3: CASTKLAGGHADTQYF; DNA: TGTGCCAGCACTAAACTAGCGGGAGGCCACGCAGATACGCAGTATTTT
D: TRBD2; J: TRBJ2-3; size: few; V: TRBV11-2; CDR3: CASSSSTSGIGTQYF; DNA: TGTGCCAGCAGCTCGTCGACTAGCGGGATAGGTACGCAGTATTTT
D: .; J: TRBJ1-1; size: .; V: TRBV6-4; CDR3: CASSDPTGLEAFF; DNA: TGTGCCAGCAGTGACCCGACAGGTCTTGAAGCTTTCTTT
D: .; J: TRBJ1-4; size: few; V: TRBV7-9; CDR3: CASSPYATNEKLFF; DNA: TGTGCCAGCAGCCCCTATGCAACTAATGAAAAACTGTTTTTT
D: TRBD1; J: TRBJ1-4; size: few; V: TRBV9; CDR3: CASSGGAGTGGEKLFF; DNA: TGTGCCAGCAGCGGAGGTGCCGGGACAGGGGGTGAAAAACTGTTTTTT
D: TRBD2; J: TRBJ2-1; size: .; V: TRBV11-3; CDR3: CASSLSGSPYNEQFF; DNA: TGTGCCAGCAGCCTTAGCGGGAGCCCCTACAATGAGCAGTTCTTC
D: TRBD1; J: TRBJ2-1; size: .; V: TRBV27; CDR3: CASRPPTGGNEQFF; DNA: TGTGCCAGCCGACCACCCACAGGGGGCAATGAGCAGTTCTTC
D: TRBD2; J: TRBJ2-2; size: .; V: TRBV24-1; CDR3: CATSDPGLAGVGELFF; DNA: TGTGCCACCAGTGATCCCGGACTGGCGGGAGTCGGGGAGCTGTTTTTT
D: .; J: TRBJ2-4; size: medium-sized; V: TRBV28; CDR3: CASSPQHLNIQYF; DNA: TGTGCCAGCAGTCCGCAGCATTTAAACATTCAGTACTTC
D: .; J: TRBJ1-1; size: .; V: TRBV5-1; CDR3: CASARRMNTEAFF; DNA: TGCGCCAGTGCTCGGAGGATGAACACTGAAGCTTTCTTT
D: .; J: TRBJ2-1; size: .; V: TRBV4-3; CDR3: CASSQAARAHEQFF; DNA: TGCGCCAGCAGCCAAGCGGCGAGGGCCCATGAGCAGTTCTTC
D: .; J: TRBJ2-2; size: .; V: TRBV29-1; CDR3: CSGRGSNTGELFF; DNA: TGCAGCGGCAGGGGTAGTAACACCGGGGAGCTGTTTTTT
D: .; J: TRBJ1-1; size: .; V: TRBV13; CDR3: CASSFSWVGEAFF; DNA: TGTGCCAGCAGCTTTTCTTGGGTTGGTGAAGCTTTCTTT
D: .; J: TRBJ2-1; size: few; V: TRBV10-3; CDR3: CAISDTSYSGSYNEQFF; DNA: TGTGCCATCAGTGACACTAGTTACAGTGGCTCCTACAATGAGCAGTTCTTC
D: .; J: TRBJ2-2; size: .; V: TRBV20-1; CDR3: CSASPILATTGELFF; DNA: TGCAGTGCTTCCCCGATCCTAGCGACCACCGGGGAGCTGTTTTTT
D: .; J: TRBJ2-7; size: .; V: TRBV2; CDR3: CASSVPEGGQYF; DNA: TGTGCCAGCAGTGTTCCCGAGGGAGGGCAGTACTTC
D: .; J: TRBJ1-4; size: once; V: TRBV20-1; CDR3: CSARDIGDEKLFF; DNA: TGCAGTGCAAGGGATATTGGTGATGAAAAACTGTTTTTT
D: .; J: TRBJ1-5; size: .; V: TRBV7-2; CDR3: CASSLNGFSNQPQHF; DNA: TGTGCCAGCAGCTTGAACGGGTTTAGCAATCAGCCCCAGCATTTT
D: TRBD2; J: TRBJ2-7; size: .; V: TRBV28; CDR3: CASSTGLADYEQYF; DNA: TGTGCCAGCAGTACGGGACTAGCCGACTACGAGCAGTACTTC
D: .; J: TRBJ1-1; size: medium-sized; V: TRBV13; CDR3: CASSPSFNTEAFF; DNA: TGTGCCAGCAGCCCAAGTTTTAACACTGAAGCTTTCTTT
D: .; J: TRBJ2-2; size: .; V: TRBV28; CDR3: CASVTTGELFF; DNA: TGTGCCAGCGTCACCACCGGGGAGCTGTTTTTT
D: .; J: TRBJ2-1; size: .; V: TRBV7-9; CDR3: CASSPRQRSYNVQFF; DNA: TGTGCCAGCAGCCCCAGACAGCGGAGCTACAATGTGCAGTTCTTC
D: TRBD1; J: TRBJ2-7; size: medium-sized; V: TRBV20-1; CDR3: CSARGPPDRPREQYF; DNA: TGCAGTGCTAGAGGCCCGCCGGACAGGCCGAGGGAGCAGTACTTC
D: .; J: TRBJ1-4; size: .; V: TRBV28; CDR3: CASRTNENLFF; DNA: TGTGCCAGCAGAACTAATGAAAATCTGTTTTTT
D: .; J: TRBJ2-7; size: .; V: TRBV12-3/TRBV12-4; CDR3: CASSSTGVLSSYEQYF; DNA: TGTGCCAGCAGTTCAACCGGGGTTCTTAGCTCCTACGAGCAGTACTTC
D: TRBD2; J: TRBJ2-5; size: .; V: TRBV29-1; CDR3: CSVEEWPGGTQYF; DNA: TGCAGCGTTGAAGAGTGGCCGGGGGGGACCCAGTACTTC
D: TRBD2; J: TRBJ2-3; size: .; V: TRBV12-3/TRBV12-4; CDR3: CASSPSGSSDTQYF; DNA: TGTGCCAGCAGTCCTAGCGGGAGCTCAGATACGCAGTATTTT
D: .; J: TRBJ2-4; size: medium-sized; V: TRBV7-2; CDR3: CASSLPRVAKNIQYF; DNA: TGTGCCAGCAGCTTACCCCGAGTAGCCAAAAACATTCAGTACTTC
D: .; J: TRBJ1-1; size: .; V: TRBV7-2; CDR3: CASSSPRRTEAFF; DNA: TGTGCCAGCAGCTCTCCGCGAAGGACTGAAGCTTTCTTT
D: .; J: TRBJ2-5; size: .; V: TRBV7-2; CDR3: CASSKEPPQGYQETQYF; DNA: TGTGCCAGCAGCAAAGAGCCCCCACAGGGTTACCAAGAGACCCAGTACTTC
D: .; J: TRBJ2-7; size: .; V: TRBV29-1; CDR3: CSVGEWAREQYF; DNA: TGCAGCGTAGGCGAGTGGGCCAGGGAGCAGTACTTC
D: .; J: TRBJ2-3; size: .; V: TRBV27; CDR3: CASSLYPDTQYF; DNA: TGTGCCAGCAGTTTATATCCAGATACGCAGTATTTT